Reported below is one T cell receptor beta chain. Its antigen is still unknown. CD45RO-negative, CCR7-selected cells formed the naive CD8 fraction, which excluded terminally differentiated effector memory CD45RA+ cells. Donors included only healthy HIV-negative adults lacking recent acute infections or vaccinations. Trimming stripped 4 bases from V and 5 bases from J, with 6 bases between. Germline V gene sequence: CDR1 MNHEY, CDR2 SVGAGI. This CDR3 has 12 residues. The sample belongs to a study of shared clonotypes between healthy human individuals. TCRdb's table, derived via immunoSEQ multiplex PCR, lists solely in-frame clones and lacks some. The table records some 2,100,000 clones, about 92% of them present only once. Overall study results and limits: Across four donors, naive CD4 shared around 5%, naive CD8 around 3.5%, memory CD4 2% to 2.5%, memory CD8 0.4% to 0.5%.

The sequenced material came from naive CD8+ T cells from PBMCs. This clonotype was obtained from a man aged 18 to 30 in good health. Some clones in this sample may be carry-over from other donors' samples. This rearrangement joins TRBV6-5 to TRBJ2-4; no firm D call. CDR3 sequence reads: CASSSFQNIQYF. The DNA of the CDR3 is TGTGCCAGCAGTTCGTTCCAAAACATTCAGTACTTC.